A single sample is the source of the 19 T cell receptor beta chains below, sequenced in a study of T cell repertoires in cytomegalovirus infection. TCRdb ran MiXCR on the reads and lists one entry per CDR3 protein. The sample includes approximately 700,000 distinct CDR3 sequences, less than 40% of them seen just once. Specimen: PBMCs. These receptors were collected from a human donor in good health (CMV status not recorded). Some clones in this sample may be carry-over from other donors' samples.

The chain links TRBV5-6 to TRBJ2-7; TRBD1 matches 7 bases. V lost 4 bases and J lost 3; bases outside the gene matches: 10. This CDR3 has 15 residues. The germline V gene has CDR1 SGHDT and CDR2 YYEEEE. The CDR3 here is CASSPLGQRLYEQYF. The CDR3 DNA is TGTGCCAGCAGCCCGCTGGGACAGCGCCTCTACGAGCAGTACTTC.

CDR3 residues: CASSRAGVYEQYF. The CDR3 region has the DNA TGTGCCAGCAGTCGAGCGGGAGTCTACGAGCAGTACTTC. The chain has TRBV28 and TRBJ2-7, with 8 bases matching TRBD2. The CDR3 runs 13 residues. The V gene's germline CDR1 is MDHEN and CDR2 SYDVKM. The J segment lost 3 bases and the V segment lost 5 bases, leaving 3 bases of the junction unmatched.

CDR3 amino acids: CASRTSTVVNEQFF. The CDR3 DNA reads as TGCGCCAGCAGGACCTCGACGGTTGTCAATGAGCAGTTCTTC. The chain is built from TRBV5-1 and TRBJ2-1; D is uncertain. In germline, CDR1 is SGHRS, CDR2 YFSETQ. Trimming removed 5 bases from V and 6 bases from J, with 15 bases in between. This CDR3 region has 14 residues. Together with reference TRBV5-1 and TRBJ2-1, the CDR3 gives the full variable domain: KAGVTQTPRYLIKTRGQQVTLSCSPISGHRSVSWYQQTPGQGLQFLFEYFSETQRNKGNFPGRFSGRQFSNSRSEMNVSTLELGDSALYLCASRTSTVVNEQFFGPGTRLTVL.

This clonotype was counted a few times. The chain's CDR3 is CASSLRILDLNQPQHF. CDR3 DNA: TGTGCCAGCAGTTTACGCATCCTGGACCTCAATCAGCCCCAGCATTTT. V gene TRBV12-3 or TRBV12-4 combines with J gene TRBJ1-5; D gene uncertain. V lost 2 bases, J lost 3 bases, and 14 bases lay in between. CDR3 length: 16 residues.

This clonotype was observed at least ten times. V and J are TRBV7-9 and TRBJ2-7; 7 positions agree with TRBD2. The V gene end was trimmed by 4 bases and the J gene end by 3 bases; junction bases not matched to a gene: 6. Germline CDR1 SEHNR, CDR2 FQNEAQ (reference sequence). The CDR3 has 14 amino acids. CDR3 residues: CASSYPGGNYEQYF. The DNA for the CDR3 is TGTGCCAGCAGCTACCCGGGGGGAAACTACGAGCAGTACTTC. Using reference TRBV7-9 and TRBJ2-7 for the parts outside the CDR3, the full variable domain is DTGVSQNPRHKITKRGQNVTFRCDPISEHNRLYWYRQTLGQGPEFLTYFQNEAQLEKSRLLSDRFSAERPKGSFSTLEIQRTEQGDSAMYLCASSYPGGNYEQYFGPGTRLTVT.

This chain joins TRBV11-1 and TRBJ2-3, with D tentatively TRBD1 (5 bases). Per germline, CDR1 SGHAT and CDR2 FQDESV (reference sequence). The V gene lost 5 bases and the J gene lost 2 bases, with 14 bases spanning the gap. The CDR3 sequence is 15 residues long. The CDR3 DNA follows: TGTGCCAGCAGCACGGCAGGGTCGATCACAGATACGCAGTATTTT. Translated, it gives CASSTAGSITDTQYF. The full variable domain, rest sourced from reference TRBV11-1 and TRBJ2-3, is EAEVAQSPRYKITEKSQAVAFWCDPISGHATLYWYRQILGQGPELLVQFQDESVVDDSQLPKDRFSAERLKGVDSTLKIQPAELGDSAMYLCASSTAGSITDTQYFGPGTRLTVL.

A single count supports this clonotype. A much larger clone sits a single nucleotide away, making a read error possible. The rearrangement uses TRBV7-2 and TRBJ1-4; D remains unclear. From germline, CDR1 is SGHTA and CDR2 FQGNSA. The CDR3 has 16 residues. The CDR3 nucleotides are TGTGCCAGCAGTCCTTCCAGAGCAGTTTCTAATGAAAATCTGTTTTTT. The encoded protein is CASSPSRAVSNENLFF.

This clonotype was found a few times. The chain is built from TRBV4-2 and TRBJ2-2; perhaps TRBD1 as D (6 bases). Germline CDR1 LGHNA, CDR2 YNFKEQ. Trimming removed 3 bases from V and 3 bases from J, with 8 bases in between. The CDR3 covers 14 residues. DNA for the CDR3: TGTGCCAGCAGCCATGACAGGCACACCGGGGAGCTGTTTTTT. Translated: CASSHDRHTGELFF.

The chain employs TRBV6-8 and TRBJ2-2; D is ambiguous. Trimming took off 10 bases at V and 3 bases at J, with 9 bases between the two ends. This CDR3 has 12 amino acids. Germline CDR1 MNHGY, CDR2 SAAAGT. The CDR3 here is CAILTYTGELFF. CDR3 DNA sequence: TGTGCCATCCTGACTTACACCGGGGAGCTGTTTTTT.

This clonotype has a handful of counts. The chain carries TRBV28 and TRBJ2-4; 7 bases line up with TRBD1. The V gene end was trimmed by 6 bases and the J gene end by 1 base; junction bases not matched to a gene: 6. This CDR3 has 15 residues. Germline V gene lookup returns CDR1 MDHEN and CDR2 SYDVKM. CDR3 residues: CASSRGSMAKNIQYF. Here the CDR3 DNA reads TGTGCCAGCAGCAGGGGGAGTATGGCCAAAAACATTCAGTACTTC.

On this clonotype: A read error may produce the germline difference seen at one junction end. V gene TRBV28 combines with J gene TRBJ1-1, with 7 positions matching TRBD1. This CDR3 region has 15 residues. Germline CDR1 and CDR2: MDHEN and SYDVKM. CDR3 DNA sequence: TGTGCCAGCAGTTTAGCTAAAGACAGGGTGGCTGAAGCTTGCTTT. Translating it yields CASSLAKDRVAEACF.

This clonotype showed up just a few times. The rearrangement links TRBV6-1 to TRBJ1-2, with D maybe TRBD1 (5 bases). Trimming left V 7 bases short and J 4 bases short, with 16 bases between. CDR3 size: 14 residues. Germline-derived CDR1 and CDR2 are MNHNS and SASEGT. The CDR3 loop is CASNPGPESYGYTF. For the CDR3, the DNA is TGTGCCAGCAATCCGGGGCCGGAAAGCTATGGCTACACCTTC.

The chain uses TRBV20-1 and TRBJ2-1; D remains ambiguous. Per germline, CDR1 DFQATT and CDR2 SNEGSKA (reference sequence). V lost 4 bases, J lost 9 bases, and 13 bases lay in between. This CDR3 is built from 12 residues. CDR3 DNA: TGCAGTGCTACCCCCGGAGTCGGTGAGCAGTTCTTC. This gives the protein CSATPGVGEQFF.

This clonotype was counted only a few times. The genes are TRBV28 and TRBJ1-1; D is uncertain. Germline lookup yields CDR1 MDHEN and CDR2 SYDVKM. The germline V and J ends were trimmed by 3 bases and 2 bases, with 13 bases remaining between them. CDR3 length: 15 residues. CDR3 coding DNA: TGTGCCAGCAGTTTCACTTTCAGGCGAAACACTGAAGCTTTCTTT. Translated: CASSFTFRRNTEAFF.

This clonotype showed up many times. The CDR3 coding sequence is TGTGCCAGCAGTTTATCCAGCGGGAGACAGACCCAGTACTTC. Its protein is CASSLSSGRQTQYF. This sequence joins TRBV12-3 or TRBV12-4 and TRBJ2-5, with TRBD2 matching 8 bases. Trimming took 2 bases from V and 6 from J; bases not matched to a gene: 5. The CDR3 has 14 residues.

The CDR3 DNA reads TGTGCCAGTAGCCCGGTCGTTGGGTCTAACTATGGCTACACCTTC. Protein sequence: CASSPVVGSNYGYTF. The chain combines TRBV19 with TRBJ1-2, with no clear D. CDR3 size: 15 residues. From germline, CDR1 is LNHDA and CDR2 SQIVND (reference sequence). The V and J ends lost 6 bases and 0 bases respectively, with 14 bases between them.

This clonotype was observed many times. This chain joins TRBV7-9 and TRBJ1-6; D unclear. Trimming took 4 bases from V and 14 from J, leaving 12 bases between them. CDR3 length: 12 amino acids. Germline CDR1 reads SEHNR; CDR2 reads FQNEAQ (reference sequence). Written as DNA, the CDR3 is TGTGCCAGCAGCTCTCCGATAGACTCCCTCCACTTT. Amino acids: CASSSPIDSLHF.

As for this clonotype: One end of the junction is discordant with germline, which a read error may explain. V is TRBV4-1 and J is TRBJ2-1, with a tentative D call TRBD2 (5 bases). Germline V gene data show CDR1 as MGHRA and CDR2 as YSYEKL. CDR3 size: 16 residues. CDR3 protein: CASSQEKTTLYNEHFF. The DNA for the CDR3 is TGCGCAAGCAGCCAAGAAAAGACTACTCTCTACAATGAGCATTTCTTC.

This clonotype has a count of ten or more. The rearrangement uses TRBV7-6 and TRBJ2-3, with 8 bases aligning to TRBD2. The germline V gene has CDR1 SGHVS and CDR2 FNYEAQ. The ends lost 5 bases at V and 3 bases at J; junction bases unmatched: 10. The CDR3 spans 16 residues. The DNA of the CDR3 is TGTGCCAGCAGCCCCGACAGGACGGGAGGGACAGATACGCAGTATTTT. Translation: CASSPDRTGGTDTQYF.